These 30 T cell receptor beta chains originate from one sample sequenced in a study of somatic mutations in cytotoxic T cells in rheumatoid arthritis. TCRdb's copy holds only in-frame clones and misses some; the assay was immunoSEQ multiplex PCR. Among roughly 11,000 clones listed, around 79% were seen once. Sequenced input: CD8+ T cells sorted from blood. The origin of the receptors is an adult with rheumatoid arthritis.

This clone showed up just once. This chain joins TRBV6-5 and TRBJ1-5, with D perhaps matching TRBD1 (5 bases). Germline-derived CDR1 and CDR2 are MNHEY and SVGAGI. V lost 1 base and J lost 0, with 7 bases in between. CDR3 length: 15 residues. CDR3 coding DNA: TGTGCCAGCAGTTACTGGGGCTATAGCAATCAGCCCCAGCATTTT. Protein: CASSYWGYSNQPQHF.

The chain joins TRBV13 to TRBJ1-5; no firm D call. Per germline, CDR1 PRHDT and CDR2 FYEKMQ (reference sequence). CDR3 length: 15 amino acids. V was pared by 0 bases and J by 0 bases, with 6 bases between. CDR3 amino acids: CASSLGAVSNQPQHF. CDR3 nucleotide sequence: TGTGCCAGCAGCTTAGGGGCTGTTAGCAATCAGCCCCAGCATTTT.

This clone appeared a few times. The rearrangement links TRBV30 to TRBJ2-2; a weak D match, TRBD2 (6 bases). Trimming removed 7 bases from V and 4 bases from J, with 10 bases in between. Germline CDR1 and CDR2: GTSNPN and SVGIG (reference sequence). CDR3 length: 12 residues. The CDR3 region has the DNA TGTGCCTTGACTAGTGGCACCGGGGAGCTGTTTTTT. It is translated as CALTSGTGELFF.

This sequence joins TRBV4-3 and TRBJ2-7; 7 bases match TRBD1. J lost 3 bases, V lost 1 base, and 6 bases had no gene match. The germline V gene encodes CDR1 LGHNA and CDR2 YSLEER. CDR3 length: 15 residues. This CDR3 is CASSQGTGVYYEQYF. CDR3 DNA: TGCGCCAGCAGCCAAGGGACAGGCGTTTACTACGAGCAGTACTTC.

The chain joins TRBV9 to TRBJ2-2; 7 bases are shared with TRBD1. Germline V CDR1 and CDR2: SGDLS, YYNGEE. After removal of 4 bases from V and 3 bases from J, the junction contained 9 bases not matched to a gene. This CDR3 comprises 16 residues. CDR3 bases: TGTGCCAGCAGCCGCGAGGGGGACAGCCACACCGGGGAGCTGTTTTTT. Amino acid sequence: CASSREGDSHTGELFF.

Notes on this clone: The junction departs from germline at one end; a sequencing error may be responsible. CDR3 loop: CASSLEPSGDYNEQFF. The DNA for the CDR3 is TGTGCTAGCAGCTTAGAGCCTAGCGGGGATTACAATGAGCAGTTCTTC. The chain carries TRBV7-7 and TRBJ2-1, with 9 bases identical to TRBD2. This CDR3 has 16 residues. Germline V gene sequence: CDR1 SSHAT, CDR2 FNYEAQ (reference sequence).

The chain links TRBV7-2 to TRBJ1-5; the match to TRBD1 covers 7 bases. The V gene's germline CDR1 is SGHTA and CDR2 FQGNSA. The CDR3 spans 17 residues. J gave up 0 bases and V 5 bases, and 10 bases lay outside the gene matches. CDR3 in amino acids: CASSPGTVGVSNQPQHF. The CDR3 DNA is TGTGCCAGCAGCCCAGGGACAGTAGGGGTTAGCAATCAGCCCCAGCATTTT.

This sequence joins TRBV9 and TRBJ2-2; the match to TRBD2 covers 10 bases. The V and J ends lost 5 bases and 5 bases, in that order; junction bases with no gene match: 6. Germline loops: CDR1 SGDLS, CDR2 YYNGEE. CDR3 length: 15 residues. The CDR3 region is CASSPSGSGTGELFF. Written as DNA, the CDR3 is TGTGCCAGCAGTCCTAGCGGGAGTGGTACCGGGGAGCTGTTTTTT.

In DNA form, the CDR3 reads TGCAGCGTTGAAATAGGACTAGCGGGAGGGCGGTACGAGCAGTACTTC. Translation: CSVEIGLAGGRYEQYF. The rearrangement uses TRBV29-1 and TRBJ2-7; 15 bases are shared with TRBD2. Germline V gene sequence: CDR1 SQVTM, CDR2 ANQGSEA. V was pared by 2 bases and J by 4 bases, with 6 bases of the junction left unmatched. There are 16 residues in the CDR3.

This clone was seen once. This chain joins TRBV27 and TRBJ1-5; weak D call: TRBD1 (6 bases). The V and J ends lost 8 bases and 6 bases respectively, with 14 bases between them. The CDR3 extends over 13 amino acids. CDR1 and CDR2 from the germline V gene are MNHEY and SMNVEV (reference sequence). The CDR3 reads CASATGKGQPQHF. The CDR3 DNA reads TGTGCCAGCGCAACAGGGAAGGGTCAGCCCCAGCATTTT.

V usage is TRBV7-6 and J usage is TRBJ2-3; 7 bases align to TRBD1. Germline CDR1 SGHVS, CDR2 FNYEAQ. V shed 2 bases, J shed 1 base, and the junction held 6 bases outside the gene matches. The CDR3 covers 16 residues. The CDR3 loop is CASSLTTGFGTDTQYF. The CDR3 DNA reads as TGTGCCAGCAGCTTAACGACAGGGTTCGGCACAGATACGCAGTATTTT. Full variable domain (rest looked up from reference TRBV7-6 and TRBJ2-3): GAGVSQSPRYKVTKRGQDVALRCDPISGHVSLYWYRQALGQGPEFLTYFNYEAQQDKSGLPNDRFSAERPEGSISTLTIQRTEQRDSAMYRCASSLTTGFGTDTQYFGPGTRLTVL.

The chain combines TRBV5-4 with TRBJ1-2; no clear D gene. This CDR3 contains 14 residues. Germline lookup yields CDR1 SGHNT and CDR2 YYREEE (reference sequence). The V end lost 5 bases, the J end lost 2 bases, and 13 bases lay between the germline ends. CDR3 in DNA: TGTGCCAGCAGAGACCCGGAACTCAACTATGGCTACACCTTC. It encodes CASRDPELNYGYTF.

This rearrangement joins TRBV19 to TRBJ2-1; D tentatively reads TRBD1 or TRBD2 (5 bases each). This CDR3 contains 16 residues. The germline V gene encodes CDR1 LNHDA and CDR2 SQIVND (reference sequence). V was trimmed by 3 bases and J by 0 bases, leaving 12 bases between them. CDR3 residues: CASSIWGTASYNEQFF. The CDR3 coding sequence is TGTGCCAGTAGTATTTGGGGGACGGCCTCCTACAATGAGCAGTTCTTC. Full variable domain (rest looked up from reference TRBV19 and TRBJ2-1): DGGITQSPKYLFRKEGQNVTLSCEQNLNHDAMYWYRQDPGQGLRLIYYSQIVNDFQKGDIAEGYSVSREKKESFPLTVTSAQKNPTAFYLCASSIWGTASYNEQFFGPGTRLTVL.

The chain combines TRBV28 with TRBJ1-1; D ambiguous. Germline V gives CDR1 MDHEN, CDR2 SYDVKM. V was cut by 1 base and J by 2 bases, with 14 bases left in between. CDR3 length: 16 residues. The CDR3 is CASSLLVWGDNTEAFF. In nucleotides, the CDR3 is TGTGCCAGCAGTTTATTGGTGTGGGGAGATAACACTGAAGCTTTCTTT.

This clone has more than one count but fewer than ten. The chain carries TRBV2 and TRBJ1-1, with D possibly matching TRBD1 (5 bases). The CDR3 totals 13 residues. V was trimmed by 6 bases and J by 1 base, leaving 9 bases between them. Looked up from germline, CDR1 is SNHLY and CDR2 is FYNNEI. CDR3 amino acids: CASSDTGNTEAFF. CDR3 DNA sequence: TGTGCCAGCAGCGACACAGGGAACACTGAAGCTTTCTTT.

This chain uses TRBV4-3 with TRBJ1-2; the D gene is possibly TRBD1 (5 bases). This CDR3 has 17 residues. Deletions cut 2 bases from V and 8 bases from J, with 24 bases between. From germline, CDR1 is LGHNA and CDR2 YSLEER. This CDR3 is CASSQLAWQGKTYGYTF. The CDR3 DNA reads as TGCGCCAGCAGCCAACTTGCGTGGCAGGGTAAGACGTACGGCTACACCTTC.

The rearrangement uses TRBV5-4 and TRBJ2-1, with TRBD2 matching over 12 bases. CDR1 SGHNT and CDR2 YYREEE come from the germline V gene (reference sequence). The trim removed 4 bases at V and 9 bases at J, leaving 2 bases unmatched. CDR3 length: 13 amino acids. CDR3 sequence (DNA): TGTGCCAGCAGCGTGACTAGCGGGAGTGAGCAGTTCTTC. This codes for CASSVTSGSEQFF.

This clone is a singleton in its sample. As DNA, the CDR3 is TGTGCCAGCTCACCATATCGGTCCAGGGGGCCTAAATTGAACACTGAAGCTTTCTTT. Encoded protein: CASSPYRSRGPKLNTEAFF. J is TRBJ1-1 and V is TRBV18; TRBD1 matches at 8 bases. This CDR3 is built from 19 residues. Trimming removed 2 bases from V and 0 bases from J; junction bases left unmatched: 14. Germline lookup yields CDR1 KGHSH and CDR2 LQKENI.

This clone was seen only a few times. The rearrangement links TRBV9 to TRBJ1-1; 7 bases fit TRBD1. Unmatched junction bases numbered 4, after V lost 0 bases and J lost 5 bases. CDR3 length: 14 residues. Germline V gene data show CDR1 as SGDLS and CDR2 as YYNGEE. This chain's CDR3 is CASSVGDSRTEAFF. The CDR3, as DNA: TGTGCCAGCAGCGTAGGGGACAGCCGAACTGAAGCTTTCTTT.

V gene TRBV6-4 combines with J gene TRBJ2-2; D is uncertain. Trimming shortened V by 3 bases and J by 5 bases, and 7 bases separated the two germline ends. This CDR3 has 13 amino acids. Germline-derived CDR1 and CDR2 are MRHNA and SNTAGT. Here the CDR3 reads CASSESGTGELFF. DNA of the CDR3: TGTGCCAGCAGTGAATCTGGTACCGGGGAGCTGTTTTTT.

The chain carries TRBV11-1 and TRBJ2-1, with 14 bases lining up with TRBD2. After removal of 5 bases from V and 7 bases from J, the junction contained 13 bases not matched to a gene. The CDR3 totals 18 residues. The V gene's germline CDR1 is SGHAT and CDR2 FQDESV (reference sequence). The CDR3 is CASSPGLAGVRRTNEQFF. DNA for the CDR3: TGTGCCAGCAGCCCGGGACTAGCGGGAGTCAGACGTACGAATGAGCAGTTCTTC.

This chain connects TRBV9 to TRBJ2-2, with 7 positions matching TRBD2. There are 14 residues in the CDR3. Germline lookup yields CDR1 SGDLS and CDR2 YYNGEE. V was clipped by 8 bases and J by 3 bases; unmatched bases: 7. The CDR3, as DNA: TGTGCCAGTACCGGGACTACCTACACCGGGGAGCTGTTTTTT. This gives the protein CASTGTTYTGELFF.

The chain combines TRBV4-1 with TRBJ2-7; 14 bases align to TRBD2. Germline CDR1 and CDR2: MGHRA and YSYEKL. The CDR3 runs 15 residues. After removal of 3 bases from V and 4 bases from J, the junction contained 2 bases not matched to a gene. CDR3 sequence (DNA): TGCGCCAGCAGCCAGACTAGCGGGGGGGCTTACGAGCAGTACTTC. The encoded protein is CASSQTSGGAYEQYF.

The CDR3 loop reads CASSAYRDSAPSTDTQYF. In DNA form, the CDR3 reads TGTGCCAGCAGCGCTTACCGGGACTCGGCGCCTAGCACAGATACGCAGTATTTT. V is TRBV11-3 and J is TRBJ2-3; D may be TRBD2 (6 bases). CDR1 is SGHNT, CDR2 YENEEA, per germline. V lost 5 bases and J 0 bases, leaving 21 bases between the germline ends. The length of the CDR3 is 18 residues.

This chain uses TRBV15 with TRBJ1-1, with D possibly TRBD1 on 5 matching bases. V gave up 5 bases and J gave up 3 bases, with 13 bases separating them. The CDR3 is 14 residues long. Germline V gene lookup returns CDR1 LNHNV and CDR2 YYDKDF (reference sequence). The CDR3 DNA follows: TGTGCCACCAGCTACCGAGGGGAGGACACTGAAGCTTTCTTT. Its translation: CATSYRGEDTEAFF.

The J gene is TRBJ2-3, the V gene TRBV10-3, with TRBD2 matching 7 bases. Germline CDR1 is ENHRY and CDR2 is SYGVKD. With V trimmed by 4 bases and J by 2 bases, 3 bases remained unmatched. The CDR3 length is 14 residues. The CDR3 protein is CAISGAGATDTQYF. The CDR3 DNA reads TGTGCCATCAGTGGTGCGGGAGCCACAGATACGCAGTATTTT.

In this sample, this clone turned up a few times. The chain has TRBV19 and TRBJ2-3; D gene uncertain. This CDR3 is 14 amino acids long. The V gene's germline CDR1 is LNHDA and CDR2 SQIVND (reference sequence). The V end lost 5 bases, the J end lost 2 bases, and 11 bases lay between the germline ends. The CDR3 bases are TGTGCCAGTAGTTTTTACTATATCACAGATACGCAGTATTTT. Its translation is CASSFYYITDTQYF.

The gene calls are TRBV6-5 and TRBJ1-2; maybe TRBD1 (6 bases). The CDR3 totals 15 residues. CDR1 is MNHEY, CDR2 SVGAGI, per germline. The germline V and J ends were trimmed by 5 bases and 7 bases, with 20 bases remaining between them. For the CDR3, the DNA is TGTGCCAGCAGTGTGGGACAACCGGGCGCCTTTGGCTACACCTTC. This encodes CASSVGQPGAFGYTF.

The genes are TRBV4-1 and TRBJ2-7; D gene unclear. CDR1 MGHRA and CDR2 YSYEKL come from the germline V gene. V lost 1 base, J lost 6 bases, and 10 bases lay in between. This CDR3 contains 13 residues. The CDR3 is CASSQVGVPEQYF. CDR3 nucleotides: TGCGCCAGCAGCCAAGTTGGAGTTCCCGAGCAGTACTTC.

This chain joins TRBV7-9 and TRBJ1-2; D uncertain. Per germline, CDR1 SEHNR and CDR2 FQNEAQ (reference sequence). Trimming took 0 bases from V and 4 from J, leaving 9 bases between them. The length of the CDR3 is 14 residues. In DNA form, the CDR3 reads TGTGCCAGCAGCTTAGCGGCAGAACCCTATGGCTACACCTTC. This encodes CASSLAAEPYGYTF.